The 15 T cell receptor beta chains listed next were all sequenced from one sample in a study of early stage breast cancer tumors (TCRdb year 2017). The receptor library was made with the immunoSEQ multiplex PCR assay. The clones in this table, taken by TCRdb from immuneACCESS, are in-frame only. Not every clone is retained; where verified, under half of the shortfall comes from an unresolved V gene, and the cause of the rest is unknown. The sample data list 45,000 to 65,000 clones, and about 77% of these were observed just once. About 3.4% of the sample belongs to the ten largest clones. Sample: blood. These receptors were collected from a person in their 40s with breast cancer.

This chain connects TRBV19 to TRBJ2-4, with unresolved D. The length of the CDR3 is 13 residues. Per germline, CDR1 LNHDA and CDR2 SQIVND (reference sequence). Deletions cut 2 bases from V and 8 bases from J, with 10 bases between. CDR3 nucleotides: TGTGCCAGTAGTATACTTAGGGATGACATTCAGTACTTC. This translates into CASSILRDDIQYF.

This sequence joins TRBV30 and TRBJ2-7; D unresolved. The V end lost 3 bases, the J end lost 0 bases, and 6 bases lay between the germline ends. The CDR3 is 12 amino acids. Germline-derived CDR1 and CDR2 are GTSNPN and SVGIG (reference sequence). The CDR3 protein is CAWSANSYEQYF. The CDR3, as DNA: TGTGCCTGGAGCGCAAACTCCTACGAGCAGTACTTC.

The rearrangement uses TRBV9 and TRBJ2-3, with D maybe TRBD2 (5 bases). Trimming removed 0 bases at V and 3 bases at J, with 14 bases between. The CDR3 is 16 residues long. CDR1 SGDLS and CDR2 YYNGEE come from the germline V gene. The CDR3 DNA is TGTGCCAGCAGCGTAGGGGGTAGCGTAAGAACAGATACGCAGTATTTT. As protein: CASSVGGSVRTDTQYF. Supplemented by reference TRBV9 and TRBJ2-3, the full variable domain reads DSGVTQTPKHLITATGQRVTLRCSPRSGDLSVYWYQQSLDQGLQFLIQYYNGEERAKGNILERFSAQQFPDLHSELNLSSLELGDSALYFCASSVGGSVRTDTQYFGPGTRLTVL.

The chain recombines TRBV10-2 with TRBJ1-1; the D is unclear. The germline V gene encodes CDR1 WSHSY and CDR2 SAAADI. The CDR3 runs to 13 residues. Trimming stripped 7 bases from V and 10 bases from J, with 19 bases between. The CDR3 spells CASTLAGSSLAFF. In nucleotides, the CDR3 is TGCGCCAGCACCCTAGCAGGCAGTTCGTTAGCTTTCTTT.

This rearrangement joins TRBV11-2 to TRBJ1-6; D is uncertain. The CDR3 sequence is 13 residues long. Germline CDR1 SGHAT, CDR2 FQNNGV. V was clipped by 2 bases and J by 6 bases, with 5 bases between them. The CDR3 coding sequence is TGTGCCAGCAGCTTACACAGTAATTCACCCCTCCACTTT. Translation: CASSLHSNSPLHF.

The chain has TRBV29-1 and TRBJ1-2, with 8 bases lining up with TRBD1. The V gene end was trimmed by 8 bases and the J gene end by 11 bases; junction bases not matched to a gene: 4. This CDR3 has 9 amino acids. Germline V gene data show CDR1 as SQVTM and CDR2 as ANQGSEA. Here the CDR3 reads CSPGQGYTF. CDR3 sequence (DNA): TGCAGCCCCGGACAGGGTTACACCTTC.

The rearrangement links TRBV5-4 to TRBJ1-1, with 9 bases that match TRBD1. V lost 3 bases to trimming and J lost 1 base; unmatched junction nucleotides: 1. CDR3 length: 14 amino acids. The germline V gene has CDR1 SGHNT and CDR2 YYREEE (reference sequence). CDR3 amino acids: CASSWDRANTEAFF. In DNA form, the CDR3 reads TGTGCCAGCAGCTGGGACAGGGCGAACACTGAAGCTTTCTTT.

DNA of the CDR3: TGTGCCAGCAGCTTACAAGCCTACTCGACTAGCGGGAGGGCGAGCGAGCAGTACTTC. This gives the protein CASSLQAYSTSGRASEQYF. The chain couples TRBV7-8 to TRBJ2-7, with TRBD2 matching 14 bases. The junction had 15 bases not matched to a gene; V was cut back by 2 bases and J by 6 bases. Germline V gives CDR1 SGHVS, CDR2 FQNEAQ. CDR3 length: 19 residues.

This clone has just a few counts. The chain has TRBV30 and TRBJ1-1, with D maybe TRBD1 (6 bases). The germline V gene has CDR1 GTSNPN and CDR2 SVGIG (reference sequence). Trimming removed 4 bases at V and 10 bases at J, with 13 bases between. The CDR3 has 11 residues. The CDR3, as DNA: TGTGCCTGGACTTGGGGGGCTCGAGCTTTCTTT. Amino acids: CAWTWGARAFF.

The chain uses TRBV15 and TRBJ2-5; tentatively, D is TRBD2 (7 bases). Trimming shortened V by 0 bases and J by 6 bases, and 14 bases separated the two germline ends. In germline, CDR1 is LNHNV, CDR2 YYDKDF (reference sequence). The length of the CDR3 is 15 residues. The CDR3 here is CATSRDRGGRKTQYF. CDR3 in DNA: TGTGCCACCAGCAGAGATAGGGGGGGGAGAAAGACCCAGTACTTC.

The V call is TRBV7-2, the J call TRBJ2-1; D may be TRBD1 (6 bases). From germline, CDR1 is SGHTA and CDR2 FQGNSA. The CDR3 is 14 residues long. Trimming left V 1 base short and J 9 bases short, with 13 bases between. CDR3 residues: CASSLVSGGSEQFF. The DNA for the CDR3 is TGTGCCAGCAGCTTAGTATCTGGGGGCAGTGAGCAGTTCTTC.

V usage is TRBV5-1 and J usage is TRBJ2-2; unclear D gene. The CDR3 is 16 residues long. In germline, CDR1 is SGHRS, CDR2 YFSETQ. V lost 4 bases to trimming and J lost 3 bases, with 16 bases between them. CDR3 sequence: CASSPRWDLDTGELFF. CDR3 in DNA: TGCGCCAGCAGCCCCAGGTGGGATTTGGACACCGGGGAGCTGTTTTTT.

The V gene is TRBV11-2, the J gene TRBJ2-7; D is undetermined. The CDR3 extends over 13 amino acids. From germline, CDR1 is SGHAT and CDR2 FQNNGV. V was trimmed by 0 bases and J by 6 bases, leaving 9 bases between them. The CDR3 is CASSLERTPEQYF. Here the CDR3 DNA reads TGTGCCAGCAGCTTAGAACGAACGCCCGAGCAGTACTTC.

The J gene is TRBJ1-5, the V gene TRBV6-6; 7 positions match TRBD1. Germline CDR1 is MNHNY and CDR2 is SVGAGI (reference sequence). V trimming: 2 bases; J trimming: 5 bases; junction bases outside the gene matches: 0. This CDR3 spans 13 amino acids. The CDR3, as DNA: TGTGCCAGCAGTTACGGGACAGATCAGCCCCAGCATTTT. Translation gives CASSYGTDQPQHF.

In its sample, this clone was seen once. CDR3 in amino acids: CASSLASLGGQYF. As DNA, the CDR3 is TGTGCCAGCAGCTTAGCGTCACTAGGCGGGCAGTACTTC. This chain joins TRBV7-6 and TRBJ2-7, with a weak D call TRBD2 (5 bases). This CDR3 comprises 13 residues. Trimming took off 0 bases at V and 9 bases at J, with 12 bases between the two ends. The germline CDR1 and CDR2 sequences are SGHVS and FNYEAQ. Looking up the rest from reference TRBV7-6 and TRBJ2-7 gives the full variable domain: GAGVSQSPRYKVTKRGQDVALRCDPISGHVSLYWYRQALGQGPEFLTYFNYEAQQDKSGLPNDRFSAERPEGSISTLTIQRTEQRDSAMYRCASSLASLGGQYFGPGTRLTVT.